This is a list of T cell receptor beta chains from one sample in a study of blood T cell repertoires in COVID-19. Clones were sequenced by immunoSEQ multiplex PCR, and TCRdb holds only the in-frame ones, with some missing. The table includes nearly 350,000 clones, 85% to 90% detected once. What was sequenced was peripheral blood. These receptors came from a woman in her fifties or sixties with COVID-19, enrolled during active disease. Both conserved end residues are part of each CDR3. The order of the fields is CDR3 DNA, CDR3 protein, clone size, V gene, J gene, D gene. The D gene is left open where the match is weak. Rows give clone size only sometimes, using once, few, many, or a class for an expanded clone.

cdr3_nt: TGTGCCAGCAGCCAACAAACAGGGTGGGGCTACACCTTC; cdr3_aa: CASSQQTGWGYTF; clone_size: .; v_call: TRBV3-1/TRBV3-2; j_call: TRBJ1-2; d_call: .
cdr3_nt: TGTGCTAGTGGTAAGGGACTAGCGGGAAGACAAGAGACCCAGTACTTC; cdr3_aa: CASGKGLAGRQETQYF; clone_size: .; v_call: TRBV12-5; j_call: TRBJ2-5; d_call: TRBD2
cdr3_nt: TGCGCCAGCAGGATGACAGCGGGCCAAACTGCCGATGAGCAGTTCTTC; cdr3_aa: CASRMTAGQTADEQFF; clone_size: .; v_call: TRBV5-1; j_call: TRBJ2-1; d_call: .
cdr3_nt: TGTGCCAGCAGCCCCCGTTGGGAGGGGGGCCCCATCTCCTACGAGCAGTACTTC; cdr3_aa: CASSPRWEGGPISYEQYF; clone_size: .; v_call: TRBV11-3; j_call: TRBJ2-7; d_call: .
cdr3_nt: TGCGCCAGCAGCCCAGGGACAGGACTAAACTATGGCTACACCTTC; cdr3_aa: CASSPGTGLNYGYTF; clone_size: .; v_call: TRBV5-1; j_call: TRBJ1-2; d_call: TRBD1
cdr3_nt: TGTGCCAACGAGAAACAGGGGGCGAGGACAGATACGCAGTATTTT; cdr3_aa: CANEKQGARTDTQYF; clone_size: .; v_call: TRBV6-5; j_call: TRBJ2-3; d_call: TRBD1
cdr3_nt: TGTGCCAGTAAGACAGGGCAACCTTATAGCAATCAGCCCCAGCATTTT; cdr3_aa: CASKTGQPYSNQPQHF; clone_size: once; v_call: TRBV19; j_call: TRBJ1-5; d_call: TRBD1
cdr3_nt: TGTGCCAGCAGTTTAATCGGGACAGGGCGCAACGAGCAGTACTTC; cdr3_aa: CASSLIGTGRNEQYF; clone_size: .; v_call: TRBV27; j_call: TRBJ2-7; d_call: TRBD1
cdr3_nt: TGTGCCATCAGCCGACAGGGCGCGGATTACGAGCAGTACTTC; cdr3_aa: CAISRQGADYEQYF; clone_size: .; v_call: TRBV10-3; j_call: TRBJ2-7; d_call: TRBD1
cdr3_nt: TGCGCCAGCAGCTTTGACAGGGCAGGGGAAAAACTGTTTTTT; cdr3_aa: CASSFDRAGEKLFF; clone_size: once; v_call: TRBV5-1; j_call: TRBJ1-4; d_call: TRBD1
cdr3_nt: TGTGCCAGCAGCTTTTATGGGGAGACTTCCTACAATGAGCAGTTCTTC; cdr3_aa: CASSFYGETSYNEQFF; clone_size: .; v_call: TRBV7-2; j_call: TRBJ2-1; d_call: .
cdr3_nt: TGTGCCAGCAGCTTAGTCGGCCAGGGGGCGAATAAGGCTTTCTTT; cdr3_aa: CASSLVGQGANKAFF; clone_size: .; v_call: TRBV11-1; j_call: TRBJ1-1; d_call: TRBD1
cdr3_nt: TGCAGCGTTGGGGGACAGAATTTCTACGAGCAGTACTTC; cdr3_aa: CSVGGQNFYEQYF; clone_size: once; v_call: TRBV29-1; j_call: TRBJ2-7; d_call: TRBD1
cdr3_nt: TGTGCCAGCAGCCAAGGACTAGCGGTTGAGCAGTTCTTC; cdr3_aa: CASSQGLAVEQFF; clone_size: .; v_call: TRBV11-3; j_call: TRBJ2-1; d_call: TRBD2
cdr3_nt: TGTGCCAGCAGCTTAGCTAGCGGGAGTAGGTCGGAGACCCAGTACTTC; cdr3_aa: CASSLASGSRSETQYF; clone_size: .; v_call: TRBV7-2; j_call: TRBJ2-5; d_call: TRBD2
cdr3_nt: TGCGCCAGCAGCTCCCCGGGACTAGCCGGAAGGGGGGAGCAGTTCTTC; cdr3_aa: CASSSPGLAGRGEQFF; clone_size: .; v_call: TRBV5-1; j_call: TRBJ2-1; d_call: TRBD2
cdr3_nt: TGTGCCAGCAGTCCCGACAGGGGTGATGGCTACACCTTC; cdr3_aa: CASSPDRGDGYTF; clone_size: .; v_call: TRBV14; j_call: TRBJ1-2; d_call: TRBD1
cdr3_nt: TGTGCCAGCAGTGGGGCGAATGGGGAAAAACTGTTTTTT; cdr3_aa: CASSGANGEKLFF; clone_size: .; v_call: TRBV5-4; j_call: TRBJ1-4; d_call: .
cdr3_nt: TGTGCCACCAGCAGAGACAGACAGAGCAATCAGCCCCAGCATTTT; cdr3_aa: CATSRDRQSNQPQHF; clone_size: .; v_call: TRBV15; j_call: TRBJ1-5; d_call: .
cdr3_nt: TGCGCCAGCAGCCCTAGGACTAGCGGGAGAGGGGAGACCCAGTACTTC; cdr3_aa: CASSPRTSGRGETQYF; clone_size: .; v_call: TRBV5-1; j_call: TRBJ2-5; d_call: TRBD2
cdr3_nt: TGTGCCAGCGGAATGATAGGGACAGGGTTGGATGAGCAGTTCTTC; cdr3_aa: CASGMIGTGLDEQFF; clone_size: .; v_call: TRBV6-5; j_call: TRBJ2-1; d_call: TRBD1
cdr3_nt: TGTGCCAGCAGAAAACAGGGGGGGCATGGCTACACCTTC; cdr3_aa: CASRKQGGHGYTF; clone_size: .; v_call: TRBV5-6; j_call: TRBJ1-2; d_call: TRBD1
cdr3_nt: TGTGCCAGCAGCTTAGAGGGACACCACCGAGAGACCCAGTACTTC; cdr3_aa: CASSLEGHHRETQYF; clone_size: .; v_call: TRBV7-9; j_call: TRBJ2-5; d_call: .
cdr3_nt: TGTGCCAGCATAATGACTGGCCCTAAAGAGACCCAGTACTTC; cdr3_aa: CASIMTGPKETQYF; clone_size: .; v_call: TRBV6-5; j_call: TRBJ2-5; d_call: .
cdr3_nt: TGTGCCAGCAGCTTGGGCCGGGACAGAGTGGCCCAGTACTTC; cdr3_aa: CASSLGRDRVAQYF; clone_size: .; v_call: TRBV5-8; j_call: TRBJ2-5; d_call: TRBD1
cdr3_nt: TGTGCCAGCCACCACGGACAGGCTTCTAACACTGAAGCTTTCTTT; cdr3_aa: CASHHGQASNTEAFF; clone_size: .; v_call: TRBV18; j_call: TRBJ1-1; d_call: TRBD1
cdr3_nt: TGCGCCAGCAGTCCGAGGACTAGCGGGAGGACAGGGAGCTTTAATGAGCAGTTCTTC; cdr3_aa: CASSPRTSGRTGSFNEQFF; clone_size: .; v_call: TRBV4-1; j_call: TRBJ2-1; d_call: TRBD2
cdr3_nt: TGCGCCAGCAGCCACACTAGCGGATCCTACGAGCAGTACTTC; cdr3_aa: CASSHTSGSYEQYF; clone_size: .; v_call: TRBV5-1; j_call: TRBJ2-7; d_call: TRBD2
cdr3_nt: TGTGCCAGCAGCGTAGGAGGGGGCAACTACGAGCAGTACTTC; cdr3_aa: CASSVGGGNYEQYF; clone_size: .; v_call: TRBV9; j_call: TRBJ2-7; d_call: TRBD1
cdr3_nt: TGCGCCAGCAGCCTGAGGGGAGCGGGAGGCCAAGAGACCCAGTACTTC; cdr3_aa: CASSLRGAGGQETQYF; clone_size: .; v_call: TRBV5-1; j_call: TRBJ2-5; d_call: TRBD2
cdr3_nt: TGTGCCAGTAGTATCTCTCGGGACACCCTTGATGGCTACACCTTC; cdr3_aa: CASSISRDTLDGYTF; clone_size: .; v_call: TRBV19; j_call: TRBJ1-2; d_call: .